The entry below describes one T cell receptor (beta chain). The antigen is not known. A junction end diverges from the germline sequence, so it may reflect a read error. Sequencing used immunoSEQ multiplex PCR; TCRdb keeps in-frame clones, though not all of them. The sample carries 100,000 to 150,000 clones, approximately 90% recorded once. This sample is part of a study of T cell responses to AZD1222 COVID-19 vaccine. The CDR3 runs 19 residues. Germline lookup yields CDR1 MNHNS and CDR2 SASEGT. Broader study findings: Repertoires were obtained solely post-peak T cell response. Mapped onto spike, vaccine-associated CD4 TCRs spanned it and were dominant at 160-218 and 743-854. Baseline seropositives among AZD1222 recipients totaled only five or six. In a largely white British group with more females than males, clonal diversity was possibly underestimated.

The TCR sequence derives from an adult in good health. Source: peripheral blood, taken on day 0 of MenACWY control vaccination. This chain uses TRBV6-1 with TRBJ1-1; D perhaps matches TRBD1 (6 bases). CDR3 bases: TGTGCCAGCAGTGCACCGACCTGGTACAGGGCAACCGGTGGGACTGGAGCTTTCTTT. It specifies CASSAPTWYRATGGTGAFF.